This T cell receptor (beta chain) was sequenced during a study of T cell repertoires in cytomegalovirus infection. Study-level background: From public TCR beta signatures came an indication of both CMV infection and matching HLA type. Study results and caveats: HLA-C-restricted TCR beta clonotypes specific for CMV led the ex vivo response.

MiXCR was run by TCRdb on the reads, yielding one entry per CDR3 protein. The repertoire holds 150,000 to 200,000 distinct CDR3 sequences, with around 15% as singletons. CDR3 length: 13 residues. Trimming removed 0 bases at V and 7 bases at J, with 9 bases between. Germline V lookup: CDR1 LGHNT, CDR2 FRNRAP. Details on this clonotype: The antigen remains undetermined.

The sequenced sample was PBMCs. This TCR derives from a human donor in good health (CMV status not recorded). Some clones in this sample may be carry-over from other donors' samples. The chain joins TRBV12-5 to TRBJ1-2; D remains unclear. CDR3 sequence (DNA): TGTGCTAGTGGTTTGGTACCTCTTCTTGGCTACACCTTC. This translates into CASGLVPLLGYTF.